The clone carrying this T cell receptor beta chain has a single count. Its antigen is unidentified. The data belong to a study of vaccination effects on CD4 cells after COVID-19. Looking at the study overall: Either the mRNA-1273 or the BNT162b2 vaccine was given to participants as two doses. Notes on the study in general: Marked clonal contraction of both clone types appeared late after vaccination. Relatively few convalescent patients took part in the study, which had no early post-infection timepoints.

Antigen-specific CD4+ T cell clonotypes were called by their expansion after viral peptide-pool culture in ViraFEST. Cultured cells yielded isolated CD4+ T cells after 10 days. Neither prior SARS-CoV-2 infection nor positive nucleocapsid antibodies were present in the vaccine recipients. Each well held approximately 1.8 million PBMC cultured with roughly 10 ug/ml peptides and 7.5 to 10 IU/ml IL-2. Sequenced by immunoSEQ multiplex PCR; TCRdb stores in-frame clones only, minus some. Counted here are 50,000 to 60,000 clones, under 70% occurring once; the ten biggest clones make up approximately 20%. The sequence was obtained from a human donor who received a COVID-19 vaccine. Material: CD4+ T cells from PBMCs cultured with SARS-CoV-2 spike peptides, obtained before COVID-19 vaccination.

CDR3: CASSPRGRNQPQHF. Written as DNA, the CDR3 is TGTGCCAGCAGTCCCAGGGGTCGAAATCAGCCCCAGCATTTT. This chain uses TRBV6-5 with TRBJ1-5, with a weak D call TRBD1 (6 bases). The ends were cut back, 5 bases at V and 4 bases at J, with 12 bases in the middle. This CDR3 region has 14 residues. Looked up from germline, CDR1 is MNHEY and CDR2 is SVGAGI.